The present entry profiles one TCR beta chain with its context. The record originates from a study of control samples from healthy donors and cancer patients. The germline V and J ends were trimmed by 3 bases and 3 bases, with 12 bases remaining between them. The CDR3 consists of 14 residues. In germline, CDR1 is SGHRS, CDR2 YFSETQ. The assay was immunoSEQ multiplex PCR, and TCRdb's table has in-frame clones only and misses some. The data contain approximately 150,000 clones, about 93% of them singletons. This TCR was sampled from a woman aged 25-40 years in good health. The sample was blood. The chain has TRBV5-1 and TRBJ1-2, with no clear D. The CDR3 reads CASSYPGRDYGYTF. The CDR3 DNA is TGCGCCAGCAGCTACCCTGGACGGGACTATGGCTACACCTTC. The variable domain in full, completed from reference TRBV5-1 and TRBJ1-2, reads KAGVTQTPRYLIKTRGQQVTLSCSPISGHRSVSWYQQTPGQGLQFLFEYFSETQRNKGNFPGRFSGRQFSNSRSEMNVSTLELGDSALYLCASSYPGRDYGYTFGSGTRLTVV.